The rows below give T cell receptor beta chains drawn from one sample of a study of molecular identifiers for immune sequencing clone quantification. TCRdb ran MiXCR on the PCR reads and lists one entry per CDR3 protein. Here the sample spans around 460,000 distinct CDR3 sequences, roughly a fifth being singletons. The source material was naive CD8+ T cells from blood, with Jurkat cell RNA spiked in. The receptors shown here come from a human donor in good health. Some libraries in this study had Jurkat cell RNA spiked in. The CDR3 runs from the conserved cysteine through the conserved F or W. A D gene is named only where the DNA matches it firmly. Some rows have no size entry. The others give once, few or many, or a class for an expanded clone.

v_call: TRBV19; clone_size: .; d_call: .; j_call: TRBJ2-7; cdr3_aa: CASSIWQSGEQYF; cdr3_nt: TGTGCCAGTAGTATATGGCAGTCGGGCGAGCAGTACTTC
v_call: TRBV24-1; clone_size: few; d_call: .; j_call: TRBJ1-5; cdr3_aa: CATSDYGQPQHF; cdr3_nt: TGTGCCACCAGTGATTACGGTCAGCCCCAGCATTTT
v_call: TRBV7-2; clone_size: few; d_call: TRBD2; j_call: TRBJ2-5; cdr3_aa: CASSFSGGALETQYF; cdr3_nt: TGTGCCAGCAGCTTCAGCGGGGGGGCCCTCGAGACCCAGTACTTC
v_call: TRBV12-3/TRBV12-4; clone_size: many; d_call: .; j_call: TRBJ2-5; cdr3_aa: CASSPPNFRTQYF; cdr3_nt: TGTGCCAGCAGTCCGCCTAACTTTAGGACCCAGTACTTC
v_call: TRBV5-6; clone_size: .; d_call: .; j_call: TRBJ1-1; cdr3_aa: CASSLDPGGGTEAFF; cdr3_nt: TGTGCCAGCAGCTTGGATCCCGGGGGCGGAACTGAAGCTTTCTTT
v_call: TRBV7-9; clone_size: many; d_call: TRBD2; j_call: TRBJ2-3; cdr3_aa: CASSLGLAGRTDTQYF; cdr3_nt: TGTGCCAGCAGCTTAGGACTAGCGGGCCGCACAGATACGCAGTATTTT
v_call: TRBV23-1; clone_size: .; d_call: .; j_call: TRBJ1-2; cdr3_aa: CASSQVRRNYGYTF; cdr3_nt: TGCGCCAGCAGTCAAGTACGGAGGAACTATGGCTACACCTTC
v_call: TRBV29-1; clone_size: .; d_call: TRBD1; j_call: TRBJ1-2; cdr3_aa: CSVEDLSIGRGNYGYTF; cdr3_nt: TGCAGCGTTGAAGATCTCAGTATCGGCAGGGGGAACTATGGCTACACCTTC
v_call: TRBV5-5; clone_size: many; d_call: TRBD1; j_call: TRBJ1-1; cdr3_aa: CASSLYLGTGLNTEAFF; cdr3_nt: TGTGCCAGCAGCTTGTATTTGGGGACAGGATTGAACACTGAAGCTTTCTTT
v_call: TRBV19; clone_size: .; d_call: TRBD1; j_call: TRBJ1-1; cdr3_aa: CATGQGPEAFF; cdr3_nt: TGTGCCACCGGACAGGGCCCTGAAGCTTTCTTT
v_call: TRBV5-6; clone_size: .; d_call: TRBD1; j_call: TRBJ1-5; cdr3_aa: CASSRTGESNQPQHF; cdr3_nt: TGTGCCAGCAGTAGAACAGGGGAGAGCAATCAGCCCCAGCATTTT
v_call: TRBV3-1; clone_size: .; d_call: .; j_call: TRBJ2-1; cdr3_aa: CASSQDYPGGTYNEQFF; cdr3_nt: TGTGCCAGCAGCCAAGATTACCCAGGCGGTACCTACAATGAGCAGTTCTTC
v_call: TRBV27; clone_size: few; d_call: TRBD2; j_call: TRBJ2-3; cdr3_aa: CASSWGLAGADTQYF; cdr3_nt: TGTGCCAGCAGTTGGGGACTAGCGGGAGCAGATACGCAGTATTTT
v_call: TRBV12-3/TRBV12-4; clone_size: few; d_call: .; j_call: TRBJ2-2; cdr3_aa: CASSHGWGGIANTGELFF; cdr3_nt: TGTGCCAGCAGTCACGGTTGGGGGGGCATCGCGAACACCGGGGAGCTGTTTTTT
v_call: TRBV29-1; clone_size: few; d_call: .; j_call: TRBJ2-1; cdr3_aa: CSVQFRDSYNEQFF; cdr3_nt: TGCAGCGTTCAATTTCGGGATTCCTACAATGAGCAGTTCTTC
v_call: TRBV9; clone_size: many; d_call: .; j_call: TRBJ1-1; cdr3_aa: CASSNIASGQKNTEAFF; cdr3_nt: TGTGCCAGCAGCAATATCGCATCCGGACAGAAGAACACTGAAGCTTTCTTT
v_call: TRBV7-9; clone_size: many; d_call: .; j_call: TRBJ1-5; cdr3_aa: CASSLVNQPQHF; cdr3_nt: TGTGCCAGCAGCCTAGTAAATCAGCCCCAGCATTTT
v_call: TRBV29-1; clone_size: many; d_call: .; j_call: TRBJ2-7; cdr3_aa: CSVCEGTLGSYEQYF; cdr3_nt: TGCAGCGTTTGCGAAGGGACCCTCGGATCCTACGAGCAGTACTTC
v_call: TRBV4-1; clone_size: many; d_call: .; j_call: TRBJ2-7; cdr3_aa: CASSQEPSYEQYF; cdr3_nt: TGCGCCAGCAGCCAAGAGCCCTCCTACGAGCAGTACTTC
v_call: TRBV2; clone_size: many; d_call: TRBD1; j_call: TRBJ2-6; cdr3_aa: CASSEALWTGKNAGANVLTF; cdr3_nt: TGTGCCAGCAGTGAAGCGCTGTGGACAGGGAAAAATGCTGGGGCCAACGTCCTGACTTTC
v_call: TRBV6-6; clone_size: .; d_call: TRBD1; j_call: TRBJ2-7; cdr3_aa: CASSYRTGTANYEQYF; cdr3_nt: TGTGCCAGCAGTTACCGTACCGGGACAGCCAACTACGAGCAGTACTTC
v_call: TRBV5-1; clone_size: .; d_call: .; j_call: TRBJ2-2; cdr3_aa: CASSFTANTGELFF; cdr3_nt: TGCGCCAGCAGCTTTACCGCGAACACCGGGGAGCTGTTTTTT
v_call: TRBV27; clone_size: few; d_call: TRBD2; j_call: TRBJ2-1; cdr3_aa: CASSPELGAGGNEQFF; cdr3_nt: TGTGCCAGCAGTCCCGAACTTGGAGCGGGGGGTAATGAGCAGTTCTTC
v_call: TRBV4-2; clone_size: few; d_call: TRBD1; j_call: TRBJ2-6; cdr3_aa: CASSLQDPRQGAGANVLTF; cdr3_nt: TGTGCCAGCAGCCTCCAAGACCCGAGACAGGGCGCTGGGGCCAACGTCCTGACTTTC
v_call: TRBV3-1; clone_size: .; d_call: .; j_call: TRBJ2-3; cdr3_aa: CASSPRRNRASTDTQYF; cdr3_nt: TGTGCCAGCAGCCCCCGCCGGAACAGGGCGAGCACAGATACGCAGTATTTT
v_call: TRBV10-3; clone_size: many; d_call: .; j_call: TRBJ2-7; cdr3_aa: CAIRDGGAYEQYF; cdr3_nt: TGTGCCATCAGGGACGGGGGTGCCTACGAGCAGTACTTC
v_call: TRBV4-3; clone_size: few; d_call: .; j_call: TRBJ2-5; cdr3_aa: CASSQDRQGNQDNQYF; cdr3_nt: TGCGCCAGCAGCCAAGATCGCCAGGGGAACCAAGATAACCAGTACTTC
v_call: TRBV28; clone_size: many; d_call: .; j_call: TRBJ2-7; cdr3_aa: CASSSVGAYEQYF; cdr3_nt: TGTGCCAGCAGTTCGGTAGGGGCCTACGAGCAGTACTTC
v_call: TRBV7-9; clone_size: .; d_call: .; j_call: TRBJ1-1; cdr3_aa: CASSSLGGNTEAFF; cdr3_nt: TGTGCCAGCAGCTCCCTGGGGGGAAACACTGAAGCTTTCTTT
v_call: TRBV28; clone_size: .; d_call: TRBD1; j_call: TRBJ2-5; cdr3_aa: CASTSDRGWGETQYF; cdr3_nt: TGTGCCAGCACCTCGGACAGGGGCTGGGGAGAGACCCAGTACTTC
v_call: TRBV11-1; clone_size: few; d_call: .; j_call: TRBJ2-7; cdr3_aa: CASSSQGMGVEQYF; cdr3_nt: TGTGCCAGCAGCTCCCAGGGGATGGGGGTCGAGCAGTACTTC
v_call: TRBV5-4; clone_size: .; d_call: .; j_call: TRBJ2-5; cdr3_aa: CATNRDTQETQYF; cdr3_nt: TGTGCCACTAACCGGGACACCCAAGAGACCCAGTACTTC
v_call: TRBV4-2; clone_size: many; d_call: TRBD2; j_call: TRBJ2-7; cdr3_aa: CASSLSSGTREQYF; cdr3_nt: TGTGCCAGCAGCTTGAGTAGCGGGACTAGAGAGCAGTACTTC
v_call: TRBV30; clone_size: many; d_call: .; j_call: TRBJ2-1; cdr3_aa: CAWSDPRDYNEQFF; cdr3_nt: TGTGCCTGGAGCGATCCCCGGGACTACAATGAGCAGTTCTTC
v_call: TRBV28; clone_size: many; d_call: .; j_call: TRBJ1-1; cdr3_aa: CASRRQLYMNTEAFF; cdr3_nt: TGTGCCAGCCGTCGACAGTTATATATGAACACTGAAGCTTTCTTT
v_call: TRBV28; clone_size: .; d_call: .; j_call: TRBJ2-7; cdr3_aa: CASSYRTYEQYF; cdr3_nt: TGTGCCAGCAGCTATAGGACCTACGAGCAGTACTTC
v_call: TRBV20-1; clone_size: many; d_call: .; j_call: TRBJ2-1; cdr3_aa: CSARPVGGGNEQFF; cdr3_nt: TGCAGTGCTAGACCTGTTGGCGGAGGCAATGAGCAGTTCTTC
v_call: TRBV20-1; clone_size: many; d_call: .; j_call: TRBJ2-1; cdr3_aa: CSARVAGSIDEQFF; cdr3_nt: TGCAGTGCTAGAGTGGCAGGGTCGATCGATGAGCAGTTCTTC
v_call: TRBV23-1; clone_size: .; d_call: .; j_call: TRBJ1-2; cdr3_aa: CASNGYTF; cdr3_nt: TGCGCCAGCAATGGCTACACCTTC
v_call: TRBV11-2; clone_size: few; d_call: .; j_call: TRBJ1-1; cdr3_aa: CASSSDLYEAFF; cdr3_nt: TGTGCCAGCAGCTCGGACCTCTATGAAGCTTTCTTT
v_call: TRBV20-1; clone_size: many; d_call: .; j_call: TRBJ2-7; cdr3_aa: CSARQGLGSYEQYF; cdr3_nt: TGCAGTGCTCGCCAGGGGTTGGGCTCCTACGAGCAGTACTTC
v_call: TRBV27; clone_size: .; d_call: .; j_call: TRBJ1-4; cdr3_aa: CASSSRERKLFF; cdr3_nt: TGTGCCAGCAGTAGTAGGGAGAGGAAACTGTTTTTT
v_call: TRBV5-1; clone_size: many; d_call: .; j_call: TRBJ2-7; cdr3_aa: CASSKPNYEQYF; cdr3_nt: TGCGCCAGCAGCAAACCGAACTACGAGCAGTACTTC
v_call: TRBV12-3/TRBV12-4; clone_size: many; d_call: .; j_call: TRBJ2-5; cdr3_aa: CASRGSEDPQETQYF; cdr3_nt: TGTGCCAGCAGGGGTAGCGAAGACCCTCAAGAGACCCAGTACTTC
v_call: TRBV29-1; clone_size: .; d_call: .; j_call: TRBJ2-3; cdr3_aa: CSAIASEASTDTQYF; cdr3_nt: TGCAGCGCCATTGCTAGCGAGGCTAGCACAGATACGCAGTATTTT
v_call: TRBV6-5; clone_size: many; d_call: TRBD1; j_call: TRBJ2-7; cdr3_aa: CASSSQGITYEQYF; cdr3_nt: TGTGCCAGCAGTTCACAGGGGATTACCTACGAGCAGTACTTC
v_call: TRBV7-9; clone_size: many; d_call: TRBD1; j_call: TRBJ2-3; cdr3_aa: CASSPSATGGSTDTQYF; cdr3_nt: TGTGCCAGCAGCCCATCCGCCACAGGGGGCTCCACAGATACGCAGTATTTT
v_call: TRBV7-9; clone_size: .; d_call: .; j_call: TRBJ1-1; cdr3_aa: CASSLGGHITEAFF; cdr3_nt: TGTGCCAGCAGCTTAGGGGGACACATCACTGAAGCTTTCTTT
v_call: TRBV3-1; clone_size: .; d_call: .; j_call: TRBJ2-7; cdr3_aa: CASSQVGGQHSYEQYF; cdr3_nt: TGTGCCAGCAGCCAAGTGGGCGGACAGCACTCCTACGAGCAGTACTTC
v_call: TRBV30; clone_size: many; d_call: .; j_call: TRBJ1-1; cdr3_aa: CARRYGIEGTEAFF; cdr3_nt: TGTGCCCGGAGGTACGGGATTGAAGGAACTGAAGCTTTCTTT
v_call: TRBV7-2; clone_size: .; d_call: .; j_call: TRBJ2-4; cdr3_aa: CASSDVGASLGNIQYF; cdr3_nt: TGTGCCAGCAGCGACGTGGGGGCTAGCTTAGGCAACATTCAGTACTTC
v_call: TRBV11-2; clone_size: once; d_call: .; j_call: TRBJ2-3; cdr3_aa: CAGHPRAAKDTQYF; cdr3_nt: TGTGCCGGGCACCCACGAGCGGCTAAAGATACGCAGTATTTT
v_call: TRBV12-3/TRBV12-4; clone_size: few; d_call: .; j_call: TRBJ2-3; cdr3_aa: CASSLAPSPDTQYF; cdr3_nt: TGTGCCAGCAGTTTAGCGCCTAGCCCCGATACGCAGTATTTT
v_call: TRBV11-2; clone_size: many; d_call: .; j_call: TRBJ2-7; cdr3_aa: CASSPGATYEQYF; cdr3_nt: TGTGCCAGCAGCCCCGGGGCGACCTACGAGCAGTACTTC
v_call: TRBV20-1; clone_size: .; d_call: TRBD2; j_call: TRBJ2-2; cdr3_aa: CSAKLAGGLNTGELFF; cdr3_nt: TGCAGTGCTAAACTAGCGGGAGGCCTGAACACCGGGGAGCTGTTTTTT
v_call: TRBV29-1; clone_size: many; d_call: .; j_call: TRBJ1-4; cdr3_aa: CSVAGGQLGEKLFF; cdr3_nt: TGCAGCGTCGCCGGCGGGCAGCTGGGGGAAAAACTGTTTTTT
v_call: TRBV24-1; clone_size: .; d_call: .; j_call: TRBJ1-5; cdr3_aa: CATSDLESDQPQHF; cdr3_nt: TGTGCCACCAGTGATCTTGAGTCGGATCAGCCCCAGCATTTT
v_call: TRBV4-3; clone_size: .; d_call: .; j_call: TRBJ1-2; cdr3_aa: CASSQVPDRAYGYTF; cdr3_nt: TGCGCCAGCAGCCAAGTTCCGGACAGAGCCTATGGCTACACCTTC
v_call: TRBV27; clone_size: .; d_call: .; j_call: TRBJ2-5; cdr3_aa: CASSLLLGEETQYF; cdr3_nt: TGTGCCAGCAGTTTATTGCTGGGGGAAGAGACCCAGTACTTC